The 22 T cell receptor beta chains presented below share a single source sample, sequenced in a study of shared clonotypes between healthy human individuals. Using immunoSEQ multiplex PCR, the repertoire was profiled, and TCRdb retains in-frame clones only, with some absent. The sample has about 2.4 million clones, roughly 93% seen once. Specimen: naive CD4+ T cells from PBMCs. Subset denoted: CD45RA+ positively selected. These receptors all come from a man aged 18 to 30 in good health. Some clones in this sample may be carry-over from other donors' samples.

The CDR3 bases are TGTGCCAGCAGCTCCTCGGACAGAGCAGCCGGGGAGCTGTTTTTT. It yields the protein CASSSSDRAAGELFF. This sequence joins TRBV5-6 and TRBJ2-2; TRBD1 is a possible D gene (6 bases). The V and J ends lost 3 bases and 6 bases respectively, with 15 bases between them. The CDR3 length is 15 residues. In germline, CDR1 is SGHDT, CDR2 YYEEEE.

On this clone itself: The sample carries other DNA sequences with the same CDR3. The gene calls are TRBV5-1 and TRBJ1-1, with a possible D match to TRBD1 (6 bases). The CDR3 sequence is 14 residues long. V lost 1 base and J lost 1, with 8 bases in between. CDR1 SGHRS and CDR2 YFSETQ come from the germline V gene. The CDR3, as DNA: TGCGCCAGCAGCTTGCAGACAGGGAACACTGAAGCTTTCTTT. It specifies CASSLQTGNTEAFF.

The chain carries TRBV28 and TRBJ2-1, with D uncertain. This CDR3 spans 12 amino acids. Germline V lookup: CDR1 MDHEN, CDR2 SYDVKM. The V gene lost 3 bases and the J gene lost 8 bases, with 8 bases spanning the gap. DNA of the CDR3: TGTGCCAGCAGTTTGAGTAGATATGAGCAGTTCTTC. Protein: CASSLSRYEQFF. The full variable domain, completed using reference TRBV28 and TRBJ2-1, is DVKVTQSSRYLVKRTGEKVFLECVQDMDHENMFWYRQDPGLGLRLIYFSYDVKMKEKGDIPEGYSVSREKKERFSLILESASTNQTSMYLCASSLSRYEQFFGPGTRLTVL.

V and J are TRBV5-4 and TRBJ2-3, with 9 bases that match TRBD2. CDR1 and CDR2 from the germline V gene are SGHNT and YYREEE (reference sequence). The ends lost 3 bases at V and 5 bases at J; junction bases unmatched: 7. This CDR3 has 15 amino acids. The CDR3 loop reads CASSSRGGSGDTQYF. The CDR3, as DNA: TGTGCCAGCAGCTCGCGGGGGGGTAGCGGAGATACGCAGTATTTT.

The CDR3 here is CASSLIAGGGSGANVLTF. CDR3 in DNA: TGTGCCAGCAGCCTAATAGCGGGAGGGGGCTCTGGGGCCAACGTCCTGACTTTC. The V call is TRBV7-3, the J call TRBJ2-6; 11 nucleotides match TRBD2. The CDR3 consists of 18 residues. Germline trimming cut 5 bases from V and 0 bases from J; bases unmatched to any gene: 6. Germline V gene lookup returns CDR1 SGHTA and CDR2 FQGTGA.

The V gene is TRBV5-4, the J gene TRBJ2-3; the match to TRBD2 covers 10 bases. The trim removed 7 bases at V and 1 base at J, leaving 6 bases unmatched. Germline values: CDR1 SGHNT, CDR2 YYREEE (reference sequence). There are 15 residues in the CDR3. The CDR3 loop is CASLSGTSGTDTQYF. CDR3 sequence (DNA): TGTGCCAGCCTCTCGGGGACTAGCGGCACAGATACGCAGTATTTT.

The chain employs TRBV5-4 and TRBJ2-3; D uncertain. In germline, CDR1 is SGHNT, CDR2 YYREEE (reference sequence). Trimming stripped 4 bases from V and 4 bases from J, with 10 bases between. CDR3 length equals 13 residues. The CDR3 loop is CASSPRDADTQYF. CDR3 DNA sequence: TGTGCCAGCAGCCCCAGAGACGCAGATACGCAGTATTTT.

CDR3 sequence (DNA): TGTGCCACCAGCCCCGAGTTAGCGGGAGGGAGTACAGATACGCAGTATTTT. It translates to CATSPELAGGSTDTQYF. The V call is TRBV15, the J call TRBJ2-3; 11 nucleotides align to TRBD2. CDR3 length equals 17 residues. Germline lookup yields CDR1 LNHNV and CDR2 YYDKDF (reference sequence). Trimming took 5 bases from V and 3 from J; bases not matched to a gene: 10.

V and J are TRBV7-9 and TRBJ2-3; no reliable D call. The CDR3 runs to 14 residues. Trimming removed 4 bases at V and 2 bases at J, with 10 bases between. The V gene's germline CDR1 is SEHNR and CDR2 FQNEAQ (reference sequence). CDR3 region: CASSSSRNTDTQYF. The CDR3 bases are TGTGCCAGCAGCTCCAGTCGGAACACAGATACGCAGTATTTT.

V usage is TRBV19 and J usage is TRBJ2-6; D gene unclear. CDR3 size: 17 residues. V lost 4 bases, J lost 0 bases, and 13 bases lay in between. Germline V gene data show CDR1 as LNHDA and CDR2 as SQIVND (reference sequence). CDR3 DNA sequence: TGTGCCAGTAGTAGTGATTGGGGTAACTCTGGGGCCAACGTCCTGACTTTC. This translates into CASSSDWGNSGANVLTF.

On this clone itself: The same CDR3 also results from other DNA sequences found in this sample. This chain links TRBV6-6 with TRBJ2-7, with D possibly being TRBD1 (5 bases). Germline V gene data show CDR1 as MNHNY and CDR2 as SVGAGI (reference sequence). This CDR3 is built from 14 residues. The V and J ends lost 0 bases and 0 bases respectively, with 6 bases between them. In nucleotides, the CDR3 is TGTGCCAGCAGTTACTCGGACACCTCCTACGAGCAGTACTTC. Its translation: CASSYSDTSYEQYF.

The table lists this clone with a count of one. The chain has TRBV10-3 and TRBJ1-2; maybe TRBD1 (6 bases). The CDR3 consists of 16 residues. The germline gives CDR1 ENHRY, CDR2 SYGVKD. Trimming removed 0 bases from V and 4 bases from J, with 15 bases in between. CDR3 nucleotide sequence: TGTGCCATCAGTGAGTCGAATGGAGGGGGAATCTATGGCTACACCTTC. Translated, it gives CAISESNGGGIYGYTF.

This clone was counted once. The CDR3 protein is CASSLLRSQETQYF. The CDR3 DNA sequence: TGTGCCAGCAGCTTACTTCGTAGCCAAGAGACCCAGTACTTC. The V gene is TRBV7-8, the J gene TRBJ2-5; D unresolved. The CDR3 has 14 residues. V dropped 2 bases and J dropped 1 base, with 8 bases sitting between them. Germline CDR1 is SGHVS and CDR2 is FQNEAQ.

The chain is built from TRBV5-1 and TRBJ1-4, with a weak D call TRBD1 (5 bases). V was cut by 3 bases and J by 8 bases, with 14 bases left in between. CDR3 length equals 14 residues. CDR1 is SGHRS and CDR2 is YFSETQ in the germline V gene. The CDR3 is CASSSGTSPEKLFF. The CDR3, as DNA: TGCGCCAGCAGCTCTGGGACTTCTCCGGAAAAACTGTTTTTT.

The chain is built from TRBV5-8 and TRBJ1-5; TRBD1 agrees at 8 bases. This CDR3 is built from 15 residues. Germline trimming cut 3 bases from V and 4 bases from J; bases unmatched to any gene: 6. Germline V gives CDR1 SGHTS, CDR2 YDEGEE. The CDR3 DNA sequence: TGTGCCAGCAGCTCAGGGAGGACAGGGAATCAGCCCCAGCATTTT. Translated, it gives CASSSGRTGNQPQHF.

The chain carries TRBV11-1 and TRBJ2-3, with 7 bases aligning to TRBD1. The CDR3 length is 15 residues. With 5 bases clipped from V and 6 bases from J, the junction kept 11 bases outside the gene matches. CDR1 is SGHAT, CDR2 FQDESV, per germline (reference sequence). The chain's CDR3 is CASSMTGRNGDTQYF. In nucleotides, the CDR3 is TGTGCCAGCAGCATGACAGGGCGAAACGGGGATACGCAGTATTTT.

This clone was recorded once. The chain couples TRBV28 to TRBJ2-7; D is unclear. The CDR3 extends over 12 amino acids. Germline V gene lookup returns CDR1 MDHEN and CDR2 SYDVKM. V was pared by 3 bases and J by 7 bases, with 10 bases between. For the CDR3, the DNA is TGTGCCAGCAGTTTCCAGCTTGGAGAGCAGTACTTC. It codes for CASSFQLGEQYF.

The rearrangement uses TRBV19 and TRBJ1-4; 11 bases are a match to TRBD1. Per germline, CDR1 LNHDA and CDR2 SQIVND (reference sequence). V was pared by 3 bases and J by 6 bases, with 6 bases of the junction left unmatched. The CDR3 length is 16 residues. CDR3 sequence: CASSILRGQGDEKLFF. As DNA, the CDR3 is TGTGCCAGTAGTATCCTTCGGGGACAGGGGGATGAAAAACTGTTTTTT.

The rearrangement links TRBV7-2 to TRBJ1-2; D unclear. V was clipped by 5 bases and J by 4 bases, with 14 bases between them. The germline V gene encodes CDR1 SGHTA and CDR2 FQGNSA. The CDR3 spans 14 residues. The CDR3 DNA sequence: TGTGCCAGCAGCCCCGCCCCCACGCGCTATGGCTACACCTTC. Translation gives CASSPAPTRYGYTF.

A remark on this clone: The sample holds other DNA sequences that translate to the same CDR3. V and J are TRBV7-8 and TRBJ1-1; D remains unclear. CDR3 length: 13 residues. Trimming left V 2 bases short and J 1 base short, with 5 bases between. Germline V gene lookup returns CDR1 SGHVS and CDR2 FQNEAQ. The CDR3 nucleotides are TGTGCCAGCAGCTTATCTGGGAACACTGAAGCTTTCTTT. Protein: CASSLSGNTEAFF.

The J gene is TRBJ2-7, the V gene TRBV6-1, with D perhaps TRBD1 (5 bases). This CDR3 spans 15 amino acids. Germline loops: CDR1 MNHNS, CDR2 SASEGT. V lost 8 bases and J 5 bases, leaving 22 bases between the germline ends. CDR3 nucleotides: TGTGCCAGCCAAAGGGGTGCAGGTATCATCCACGAGCAGTACTTC. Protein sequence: CASQRGAGIIHEQYF.

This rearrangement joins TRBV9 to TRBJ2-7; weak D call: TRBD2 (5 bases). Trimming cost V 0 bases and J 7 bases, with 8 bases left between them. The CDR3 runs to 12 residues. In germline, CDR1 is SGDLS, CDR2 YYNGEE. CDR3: CASSVDQREQYF. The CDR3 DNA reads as TGTGCCAGCAGCGTAGACCAGCGGGAGCAGTACTTC.